This is a list of T cell receptor beta chains from one sample in a study of blood T cell repertoires in COVID-19. The data were produced by immunoSEQ multiplex PCR, yet TCRdb's version contains in-frame clones alone and is incomplete. The table lists about 400,000 clones, roughly 90% of them singletons. The sample consisted of PBMCs or T cells enriched from blood (not recorded which). These receptors originate from a woman aged 25 to 45 with acute COVID-19. Each CDR3 is given with its conserved first and last residue. Each record gives: J gene, clone size, V gene, D gene, CDR3 DNA, CDR3 protein. D genes are given only for firm matches. Rows may omit the clone size; those that give it use once, few, many or a size class.

>TRBJ2-3|few|TRBV3-1/TRBV3-2|NA
TGTGCCAGCAGACAGGGTTGGACAGATACGCAGTATTTT
CASRQGWTDTQYF
>TRBJ2-4|NA|TRBV7-9|NA
TGTGCCAGCAGCTTATACCCAGCCGCGGGACCGGAGTACTTC
CASSLYPAAGPEYF
>TRBJ2-3|NA|TRBV7-3|NA
TGTGCCAGCAGCTTAAATCCGGGAGTCACGACAGATACGCAGTATTTT
CASSLNPGVTTDTQYF
>TRBJ1-3|NA|TRBV10-3|TRBD1
TGTGCCATCAGTGAGTCCGCGGTGACAGGGACCTCTGGAAACACCATATATTTT
CAISESAVTGTSGNTIYF
>TRBJ1-6|NA|TRBV4-2|NA
TGTGCCAGCAGCCAAAGCCGGCAGGGTAATAATTCACCCCTCCACTTT
CASSQSRQGNNSPLHF
>TRBJ1-5|few|TRBV24-1|NA
TGTGCCACCAGTGATTCTGGCAATCAGCCCCAGCATTTT
CATSDSGNQPQHF
>TRBJ2-3|NA|TRBV11-2|NA
TGTGCCAGCAGCTCCCGGGCGGGTGGGGATACGCAGTATTTT
CASSSRAGGDTQYF
>TRBJ1-6|NA|TRBV14|TRBD1
TGTGCCAGCAGCCTAACCACAGGGGTTGGGTCACCCCTCCACTTT
CASSLTTGVGSPLHF
>TRBJ2-2|few|TRBV2|NA
TGTGCCAGCAGTGAACTGGCCTTGAACACCGGGGAGCTGTTTTTT
CASSELALNTGELFF
>TRBJ2-5|NA|TRBV20-1|TRBD2
TGCAGTGCCGGGGGGTCAGAGACCCAGTACTTC
CSAGGSETQYF
>TRBJ2-1|NA|TRBV6-5|NA
TGTGCCAGCGCTGGGAGGGGGTTGCATGAGCAGTTCTTC
CASAGRGLHEQFF
>TRBJ2-5|once|TRBV3-1/TRBV3-2|TRBD2
TGTGCCAGCAGCCAGAGGACTAGCCGAGAGACCCAGTACTTC
CASSQRTSRETQYF
>TRBJ2-7|NA|TRBV11-2|TRBD2
TGTGCCAGCAGCGTGCTAAGCGGGGAGGTTAGCCACGAGCAGTACTTC
CASSVLSGEVSHEQYF
>TRBJ1-2|NA|TRBV7-2|TRBD1
TGTGCCAGCAGCTCACACCCAGGACAGGTTGGAGATGGCTACACCTTC
CASSSHPGQVGDGYTF
>TRBJ2-3|NA|TRBV7-2|NA
TGTGCCAGCACCCAGGCACTGGATTTCACAGATACGCAGTATTTT
CASTQALDFTDTQYF
>TRBJ2-1|NA|TRBV10-3|TRBD1
TGTGCCATCAGTGCGACGACAGGGAGCTCCTACAATGAGCAGTTCTTC
CAISATTGSSYNEQFF
>TRBJ2-3|NA|TRBV7-3|TRBD2
TGTGCCAGCAGCTTAGATAGCGGGGGGGCGGATACGCAGTATTTT
CASSLDSGGADTQYF
>TRBJ2-7|NA|TRBV2|TRBD1
TGTGCCAGGGGACAGGGAAAAGACTACGAGCAGTACTTC
CARGQGKDYEQYF
>TRBJ1-6|NA|TRBV20-1|NA
TGCAGTGCTAGTGTAAGGGGGAGCTCCTATAATTCACCCCTCCACTTT
CSASVRGSSYNSPLHF
>TRBJ2-1|NA|TRBV18|NA
TGTGCCAGCTCCCCGTACAATGAGCAGTTCTTC
CASSPYNEQFF
>TRBJ1-2|NA|TRBV2|TRBD1
TGTGCCAGCAGAGCCATATCGGACAGGGGCAACTATGGCTACACCTTC
CASRAISDRGNYGYTF
>TRBJ2-7|NA|TRBV29-1|NA
TGCAGCGTTTACCCACCAGGAACCTACGAGCAGTACTTC
CSVYPPGTYEQYF
>TRBJ2-3|NA|TRBV6-5|NA
TGTGCCAGCAGTTACTCGAGGGGGAGCACAGATACGCAGTATTTT
CASSYSRGSTDTQYF
>TRBJ1-5|NA|TRBV27|NA
TGTGCCAGCAGTTTACAGCAGGCGAATCAGCCCCAGCATTTT
CASSLQQANQPQHF
>TRBJ2-1|NA|TRBV18|TRBD1
TGTGCCAGCTCACTTGGGACAGGGGGGGACAATGAGCAGTTCTTC
CASSLGTGGDNEQFF
>TRBJ1-2|NA|TRBV3-1/TRBV3-2|NA
TGTGCCAGCAGCCAGGGGTCACAGGGAAATAGCTATGGCTACACCTTC
CASSQGSQGNSYGYTF
>TRBJ1-1|NA|TRBV5-1|NA
TGCGCCAGCGGGGGCGGAAGCACTGAAGCTTTCTTT
CASGGGSTEAFF
>TRBJ1-6|NA|TRBV10-2|NA
TGCGCCAGCAGTGAAAGGGGTCAGCTGCCTAATTCACCCCTCCACTTT
CASSERGQLPNSPLHF
>TRBJ1-6|NA|TRBV6-5|NA
TGTGCCAGCAGCCGGGCGAGGGTGCGGAATTCACCCCTCCACTTT
CASSRARVRNSPLHF
>TRBJ1-2|NA|TRBV10-3|NA
TGTGCCACGAAACTCGAGGGTTGGAACTATGGCTACACCTTC
CATKLEGWNYGYTF
>TRBJ2-1|NA|TRBV9|TRBD2
TGTGCCAGCAGCGTAGAGGGACTAGCGGGGTCGCCCTACAATGAGCAGTTCTTC
CASSVEGLAGSPYNEQFF
>TRBJ2-1|NA|TRBV7-9|TRBD1
TGTGCCAGCCTTGGGGAAGGAAGACAGGGAGCCTACAATGAGCAGTTCTTC
CASLGEGRQGAYNEQFF
>TRBJ2-7|NA|TRBV25-1|NA
TGTGCCAGCAGTGAGGTCACAGCCTACGAGCAGTACTTC
CASSEVTAYEQYF
>TRBJ1-1|NA|TRBV19|NA
TGTGCCAGTGGGCCCTACGGGGTCCCTGAAGCTTTCTTT
CASGPYGVPEAFF
>TRBJ2-7|NA|TRBV9|NA
TGTGCCAGCAGCGTATCCCTGTCCTACGAGCAGTACTTC
CASSVSLSYEQYF
>TRBJ2-2|once|TRBV10-3|NA
TGTGCCAGCCGGGACTCGAACACCGGGGAGCTGTTTTTT
CASRDSNTGELFF
>TRBJ2-3|NA|TRBV5-1|TRBD2
TGCGCCAGCAGCACCGAGTCTAGCGGGGGGGCAAATACGCAGTATTTT
CASSTESSGGANTQYF
>TRBJ2-3|NA|TRBV10-1|NA
TGCGCCAGCAGTGTGTCTAGCCTGGTGTCGACAGATACGCAGTATTTT
CASSVSSLVSTDTQYF
>TRBJ1-1|NA|TRBV5-5|TRBD1
TGTGCCAGCAGGAGACAGGGGCAGAACACTGAAGCTTTCTTT
CASRRQGQNTEAFF
>TRBJ1-2|NA|TRBV29-1|TRBD1
TGCAGCGTTGAGTTACAGGGGGACTATGGCTACACCTTC
CSVELQGDYGYTF